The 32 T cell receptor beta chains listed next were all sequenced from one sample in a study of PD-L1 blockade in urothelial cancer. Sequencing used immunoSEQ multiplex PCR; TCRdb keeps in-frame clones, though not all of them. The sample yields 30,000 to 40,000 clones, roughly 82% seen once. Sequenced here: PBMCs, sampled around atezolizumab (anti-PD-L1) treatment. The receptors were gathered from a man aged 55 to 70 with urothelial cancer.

The CDR3: CASSRIAGGQETQYF. The CDR3 DNA follows: TGTGCCAGCAGCCGGATAGCGGGGGGGCAAGAGACCCAGTACTTC. The chain has TRBV7-2 and TRBJ2-5; 11 bases agree with TRBD2. CDR1 and CDR2 (germline): SGHTA, FQGNSA. The length of the CDR3 is 15 residues. The V gene end was trimmed by 5 bases and the J gene end by 2 bases; junction bases not matched to a gene: 4. The full variable domain, rest sourced from reference TRBV7-2 and TRBJ2-5, is GAGVSQSPSNKVTEKGKDVELRCDPISGHTALYWYRQSLGQGLEFLIYFQGNSAPDKSGLPSDRFSAERTGGSVSTLTIQRTQQEDSAVYLCASSRIAGGQETQYFGPGTRLLVL.

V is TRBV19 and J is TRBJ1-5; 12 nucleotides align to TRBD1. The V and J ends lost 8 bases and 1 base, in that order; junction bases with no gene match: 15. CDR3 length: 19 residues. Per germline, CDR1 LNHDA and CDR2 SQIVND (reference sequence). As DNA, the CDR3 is TGTGCCAGTTCTTTCCGGGGGGACAGGGGGCGGGAGAGCAATCAGCCCCAGCATTTT. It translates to CASSFRGDRGRESNQPQHF.

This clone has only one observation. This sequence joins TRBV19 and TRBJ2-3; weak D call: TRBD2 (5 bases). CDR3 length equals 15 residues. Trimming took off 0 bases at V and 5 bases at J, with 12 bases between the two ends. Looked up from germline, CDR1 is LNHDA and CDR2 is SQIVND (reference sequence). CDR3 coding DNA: TGTGCCAGTAGTATAGAGGACTCTCGCGGAGATACGCAGTATTTT. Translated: CASSIEDSRGDTQYF.

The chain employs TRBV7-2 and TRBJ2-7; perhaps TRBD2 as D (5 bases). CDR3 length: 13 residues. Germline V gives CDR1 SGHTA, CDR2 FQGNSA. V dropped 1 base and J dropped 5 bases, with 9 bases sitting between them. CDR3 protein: CASSLGLRDEQYF. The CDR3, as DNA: TGTGCCAGCAGCTTAGGACTAAGGGACGAGCAGTACTTC.

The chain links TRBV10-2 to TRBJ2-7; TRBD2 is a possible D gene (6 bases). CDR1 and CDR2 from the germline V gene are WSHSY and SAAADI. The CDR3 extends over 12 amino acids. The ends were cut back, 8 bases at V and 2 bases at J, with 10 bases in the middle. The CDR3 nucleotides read TGCGCCAGCCTCGGAGGGCCCTACGAGCAGTACTTC. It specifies CASLGGPYEQYF.

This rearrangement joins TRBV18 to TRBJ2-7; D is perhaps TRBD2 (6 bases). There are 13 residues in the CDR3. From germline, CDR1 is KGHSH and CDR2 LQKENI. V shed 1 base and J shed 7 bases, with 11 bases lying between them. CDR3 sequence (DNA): TGTGCCAGCTCACCACAACGGGGGAGAGAGCAGTACTTC. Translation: CASSPQRGREQYF.

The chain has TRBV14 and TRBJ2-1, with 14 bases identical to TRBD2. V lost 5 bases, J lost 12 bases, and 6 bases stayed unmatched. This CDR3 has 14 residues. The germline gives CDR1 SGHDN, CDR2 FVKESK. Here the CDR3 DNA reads TGTGCCAGCAGCGGGACTAGCGGGGGTGGCGGGCAGTTCTTC. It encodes CASSGTSGGGGQFF.

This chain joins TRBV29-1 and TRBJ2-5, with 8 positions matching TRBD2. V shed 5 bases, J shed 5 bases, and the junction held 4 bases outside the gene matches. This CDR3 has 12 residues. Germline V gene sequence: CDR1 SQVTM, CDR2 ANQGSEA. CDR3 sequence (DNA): TGCAGCGTTACTAGCGGCTCGGAGACCCAGTACTTC. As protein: CSVTSGSETQYF.

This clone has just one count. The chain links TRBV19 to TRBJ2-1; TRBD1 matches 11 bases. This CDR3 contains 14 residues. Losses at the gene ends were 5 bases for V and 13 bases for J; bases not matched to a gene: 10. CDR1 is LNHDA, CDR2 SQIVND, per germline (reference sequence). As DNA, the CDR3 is TGTGCCAGTAGTGTTACCGGGACAGGGGGTGTCCAGTTCTTC. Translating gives CASSVTGTGGVQFF.

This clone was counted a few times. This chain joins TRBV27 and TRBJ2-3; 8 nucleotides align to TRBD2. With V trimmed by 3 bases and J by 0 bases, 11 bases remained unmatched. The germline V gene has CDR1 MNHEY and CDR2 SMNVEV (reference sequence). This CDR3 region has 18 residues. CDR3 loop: CASSFTGGPGVSTDTQYF. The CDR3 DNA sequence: TGTGCCAGCAGTTTCACGGGAGGGCCGGGAGTGAGCACAGATACGCAGTATTTT.

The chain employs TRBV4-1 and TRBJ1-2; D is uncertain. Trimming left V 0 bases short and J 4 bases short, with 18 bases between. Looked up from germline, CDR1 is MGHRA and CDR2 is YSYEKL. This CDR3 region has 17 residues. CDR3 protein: CASSQDLQADAGYGYTF. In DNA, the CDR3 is TGCGCCAGCAGCCAAGATCTGCAAGCGGACGCGGGCTATGGCTACACCTTC.

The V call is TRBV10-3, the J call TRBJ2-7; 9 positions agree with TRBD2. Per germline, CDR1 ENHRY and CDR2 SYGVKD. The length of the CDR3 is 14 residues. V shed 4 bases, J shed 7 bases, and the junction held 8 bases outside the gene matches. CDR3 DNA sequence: TGTGCCATCAGTGCCGGACTAGCGACCTCTGAGCAGTACTTC. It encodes CAISAGLATSEQYF.

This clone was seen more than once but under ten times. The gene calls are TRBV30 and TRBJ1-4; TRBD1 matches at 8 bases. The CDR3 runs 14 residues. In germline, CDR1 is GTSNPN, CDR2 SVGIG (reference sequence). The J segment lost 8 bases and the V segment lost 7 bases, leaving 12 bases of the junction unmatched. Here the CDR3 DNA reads TGTGCCTTGACCGTGGGGACAGGCGGCGAAAAACTGTTTTTT. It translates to CALTVGTGGEKLFF.

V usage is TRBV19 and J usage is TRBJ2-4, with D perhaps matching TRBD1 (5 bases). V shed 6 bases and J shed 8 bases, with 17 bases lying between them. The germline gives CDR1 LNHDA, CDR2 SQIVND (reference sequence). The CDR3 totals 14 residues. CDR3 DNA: TGTGCCAGTAGCCCCTTATCAGGGTCGGACATTCAGTACTTC. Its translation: CASSPLSGSDIQYF. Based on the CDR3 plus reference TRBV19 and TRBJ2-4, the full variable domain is DGGITQSPKYLFRKEGQNVTLSCEQNLNHDAMYWYRQDPGQGLRLIYYSQIVNDFQKGDIAEGYSVSREKKESFPLTVTSAQKNPTAFYLCASSPLSGSDIQYFGAGTRLSVL.

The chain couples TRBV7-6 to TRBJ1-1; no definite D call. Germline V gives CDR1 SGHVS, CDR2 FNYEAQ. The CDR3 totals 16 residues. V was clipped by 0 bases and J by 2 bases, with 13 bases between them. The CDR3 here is CASSLASGQLNTEAFF. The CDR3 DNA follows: TGTGCCAGCAGCTTAGCGTCAGGCCAGCTCAACACTGAAGCTTTCTTT.

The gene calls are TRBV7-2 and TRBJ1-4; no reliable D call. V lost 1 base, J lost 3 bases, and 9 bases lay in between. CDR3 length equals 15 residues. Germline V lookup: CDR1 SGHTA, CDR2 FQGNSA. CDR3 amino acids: CASSLVGGSNEKLFF. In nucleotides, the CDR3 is TGTGCCAGCAGCTTAGTAGGCGGATCTAATGAAAAACTGTTTTTT.

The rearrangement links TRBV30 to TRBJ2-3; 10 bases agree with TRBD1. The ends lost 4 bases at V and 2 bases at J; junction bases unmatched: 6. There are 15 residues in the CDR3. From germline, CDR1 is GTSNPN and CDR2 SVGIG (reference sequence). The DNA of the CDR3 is TGTGCCTGGACCAGACAGGGGGCGATCACAGATACGCAGTATTTT. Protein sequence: CAWTRQGAITDTQYF.

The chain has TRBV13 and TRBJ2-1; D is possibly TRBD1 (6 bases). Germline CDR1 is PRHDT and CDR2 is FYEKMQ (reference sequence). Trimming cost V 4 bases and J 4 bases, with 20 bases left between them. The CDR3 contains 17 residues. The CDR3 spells CASSSYATGFTYNEQFF. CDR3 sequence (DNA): TGTGCCAGCAGCTCCTACGCGACAGGATTTACGTACAATGAGCAGTTCTTC.

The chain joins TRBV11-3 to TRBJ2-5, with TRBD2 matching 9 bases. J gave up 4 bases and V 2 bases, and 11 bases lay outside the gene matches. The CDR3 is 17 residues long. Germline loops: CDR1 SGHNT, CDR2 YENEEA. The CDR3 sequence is CASSLRGGGAGGETQYF. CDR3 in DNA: TGTGCCAGCAGCTTAAGAGGAGGGGGAGCGGGAGGAGAGACCCAGTACTTC.

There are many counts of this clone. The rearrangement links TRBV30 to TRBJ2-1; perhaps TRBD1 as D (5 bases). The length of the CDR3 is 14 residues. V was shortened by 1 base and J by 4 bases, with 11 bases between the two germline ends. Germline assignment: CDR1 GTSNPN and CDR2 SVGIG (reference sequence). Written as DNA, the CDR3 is TGTGCCTGGAGTGAGGGGCAGGTATACAATGAGCAGTTCTTC. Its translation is CAWSEGQVYNEQFF.

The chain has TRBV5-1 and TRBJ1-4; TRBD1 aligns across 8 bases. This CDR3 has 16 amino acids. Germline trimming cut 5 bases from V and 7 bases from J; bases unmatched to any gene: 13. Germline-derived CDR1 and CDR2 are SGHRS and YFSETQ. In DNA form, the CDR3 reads TGCGCCAGCAGGGGGACAGGCTCCGGGCGGGGTGAAAAACTGTTTTTT. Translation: CASRGTGSGRGEKLFF.

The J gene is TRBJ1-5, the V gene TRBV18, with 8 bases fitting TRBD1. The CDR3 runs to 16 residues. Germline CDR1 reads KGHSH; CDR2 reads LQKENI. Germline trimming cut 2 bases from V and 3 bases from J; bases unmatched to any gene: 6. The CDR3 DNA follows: TGTGCCAGCTCACCATCGGACAGGGCGGCCAATCAGCCCCAGCATTTT. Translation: CASSPSDRAANQPQHF.

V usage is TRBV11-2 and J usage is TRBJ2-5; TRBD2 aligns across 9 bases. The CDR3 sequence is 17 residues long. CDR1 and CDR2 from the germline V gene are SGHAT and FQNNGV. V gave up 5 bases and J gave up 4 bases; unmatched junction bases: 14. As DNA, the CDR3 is TGTGCCAGCAGCCCCGGGTGGGCGGGAGGGGAGGGAGAGACCCAGTACTTC. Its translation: CASSPGWAGGEGETQYF.

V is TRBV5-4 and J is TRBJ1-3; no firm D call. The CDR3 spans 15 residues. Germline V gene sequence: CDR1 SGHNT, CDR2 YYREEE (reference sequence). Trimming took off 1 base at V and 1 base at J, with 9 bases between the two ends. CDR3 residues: CASSLWAGSGNTIYF. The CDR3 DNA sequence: TGTGCCAGCAGCTTGTGGGCTGGGTCTGGAAACACCATATATTTT.

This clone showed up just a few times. The CDR3 here is CASSCDRGLDGYTF. Written as DNA, the CDR3 is TGTGCCAGCAGCTGCGACAGGGGGCTTGATGGCTACACCTTC. V and J are TRBV12-1 and TRBJ1-2; the table's D gene call, TRBD1, was not cross checked with the DNA. TRBV12-1 is designated a pseudogene. This CDR3 has 14 amino acids.

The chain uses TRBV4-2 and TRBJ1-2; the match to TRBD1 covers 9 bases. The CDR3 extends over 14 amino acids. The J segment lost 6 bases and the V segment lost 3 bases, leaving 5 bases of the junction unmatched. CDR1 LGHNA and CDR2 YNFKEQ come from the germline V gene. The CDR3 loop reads CASSQPGQGNGYTF. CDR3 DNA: TGTGCCAGCAGCCAGCCGGGACAGGGAAATGGCTACACCTTC.

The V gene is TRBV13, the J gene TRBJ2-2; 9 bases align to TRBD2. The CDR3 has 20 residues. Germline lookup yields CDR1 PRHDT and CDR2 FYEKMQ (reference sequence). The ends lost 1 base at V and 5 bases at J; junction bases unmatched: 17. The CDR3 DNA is TGTGCCAGCAGCTTAGCCCTCAGGCGGGAGGGCCGTGGATCGACCGGGGAGCTGTTTTTT. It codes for CASSLALRREGRGSTGELFF.

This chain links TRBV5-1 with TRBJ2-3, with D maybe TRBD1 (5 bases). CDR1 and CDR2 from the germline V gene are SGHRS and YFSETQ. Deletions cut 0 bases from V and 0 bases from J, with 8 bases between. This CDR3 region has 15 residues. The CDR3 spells CASSLEYRSTDTQYF. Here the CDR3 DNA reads TGCGCCAGCAGCTTGGAGTACAGGAGCACAGATACGCAGTATTTT.

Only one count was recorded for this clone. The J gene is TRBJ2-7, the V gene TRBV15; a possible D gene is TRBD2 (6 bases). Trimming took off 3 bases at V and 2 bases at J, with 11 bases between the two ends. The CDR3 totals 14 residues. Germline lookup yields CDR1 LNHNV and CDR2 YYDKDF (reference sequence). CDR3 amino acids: CATSSGGLAYEQYF. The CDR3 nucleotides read TGTGCCACCAGCAGTGGAGGGTTGGCCTACGAGCAGTACTTC.

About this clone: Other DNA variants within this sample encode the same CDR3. The CDR3 here is CASSLEGANYGYTF. DNA for the CDR3: TGTGCCAGCAGCTTGGAGGGAGCTAACTATGGCTACACCTTC. This chain links TRBV5-4 with TRBJ1-2; the D is unclear. V lost 0 bases to trimming and J lost 0 bases, with 6 bases between them. The CDR3 is made up of 14 amino acids. CDR1 and CDR2 (germline): SGHNT, YYREEE (reference sequence).

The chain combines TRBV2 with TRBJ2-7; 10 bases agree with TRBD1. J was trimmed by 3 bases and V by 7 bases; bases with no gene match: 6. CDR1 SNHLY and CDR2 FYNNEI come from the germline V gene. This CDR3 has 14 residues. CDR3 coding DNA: TGTGCCAGCAACGGGGACAGGGGAGTCTACGAGCAGTACTTC. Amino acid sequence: CASNGDRGVYEQYF.

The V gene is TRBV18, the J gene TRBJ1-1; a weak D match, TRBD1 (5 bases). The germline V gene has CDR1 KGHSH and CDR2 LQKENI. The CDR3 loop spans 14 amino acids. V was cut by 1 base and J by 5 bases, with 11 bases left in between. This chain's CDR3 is CASSPLEQGTEAFF. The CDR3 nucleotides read TGTGCCAGCTCACCACTAGAGCAGGGTACTGAAGCTTTCTTT.